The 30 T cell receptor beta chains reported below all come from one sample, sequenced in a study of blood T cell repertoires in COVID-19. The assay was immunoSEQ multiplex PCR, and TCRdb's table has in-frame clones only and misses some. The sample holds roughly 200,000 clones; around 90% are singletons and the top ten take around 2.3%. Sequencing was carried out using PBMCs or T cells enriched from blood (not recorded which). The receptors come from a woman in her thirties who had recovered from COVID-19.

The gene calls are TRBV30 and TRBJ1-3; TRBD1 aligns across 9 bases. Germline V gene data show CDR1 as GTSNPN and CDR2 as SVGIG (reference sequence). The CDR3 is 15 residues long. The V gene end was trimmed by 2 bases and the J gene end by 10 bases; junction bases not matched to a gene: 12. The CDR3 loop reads CAWSQPGQGIGTIYF. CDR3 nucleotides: TGTGCCTGGAGTCAACCGGGACAGGGAATAGGGACCATATATTTT.

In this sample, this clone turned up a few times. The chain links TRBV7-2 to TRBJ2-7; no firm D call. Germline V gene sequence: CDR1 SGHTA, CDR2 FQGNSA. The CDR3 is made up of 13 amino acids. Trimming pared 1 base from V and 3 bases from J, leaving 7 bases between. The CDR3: CASSLGTGYEQYF. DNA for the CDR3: TGTGCCAGCAGCTTAGGCACGGGCTACGAGCAGTACTTC.

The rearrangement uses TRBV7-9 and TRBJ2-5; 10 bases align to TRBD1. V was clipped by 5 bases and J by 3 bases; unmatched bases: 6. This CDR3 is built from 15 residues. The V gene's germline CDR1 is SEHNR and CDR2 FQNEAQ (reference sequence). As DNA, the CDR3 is TGTGCCAGCAGCCCAGCCGGGACAGGGGAAGAGACCCAGTACTTC. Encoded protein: CASSPAGTGEETQYF.

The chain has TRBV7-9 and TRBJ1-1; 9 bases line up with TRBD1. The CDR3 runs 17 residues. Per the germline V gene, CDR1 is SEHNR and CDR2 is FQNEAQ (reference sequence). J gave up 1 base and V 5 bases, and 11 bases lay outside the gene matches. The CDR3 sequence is CASSLVILTGGNTEAFF. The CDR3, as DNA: TGTGCCAGCAGCCTAGTTATTCTGACAGGGGGGAACACTGAAGCTTTCTTT. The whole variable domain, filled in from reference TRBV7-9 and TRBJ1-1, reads DTGVSQNPRHKITKRGQNVTFRCDPISEHNRLYWYRQTLGQGPEFLTYFQNEAQLEKSRLLSDRFSAERPKGSFSTLEIQRTEQGDSAMYLCASSLVILTGGNTEAFFGQGTRLTVV.

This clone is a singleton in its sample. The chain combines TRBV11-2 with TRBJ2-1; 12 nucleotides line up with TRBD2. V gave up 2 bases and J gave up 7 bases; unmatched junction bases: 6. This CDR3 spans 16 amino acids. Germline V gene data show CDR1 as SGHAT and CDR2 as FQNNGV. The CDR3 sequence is CASSLQGLAGTNEQFF. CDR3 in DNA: TGTGCCAGCAGCTTACAAGGACTAGCGGGGACGAATGAGCAGTTCTTC. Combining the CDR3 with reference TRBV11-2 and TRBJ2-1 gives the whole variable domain EAGVAQSPRYKIIEKRQSVAFWCNPISGHATLYWYQQILGQGPKLLIQFQNNGVVDDSQLPKDRFSAERLKGVDSTLKIQPAKLEDSAVYLCASSLQGLAGTNEQFFGPGTRLTVL.

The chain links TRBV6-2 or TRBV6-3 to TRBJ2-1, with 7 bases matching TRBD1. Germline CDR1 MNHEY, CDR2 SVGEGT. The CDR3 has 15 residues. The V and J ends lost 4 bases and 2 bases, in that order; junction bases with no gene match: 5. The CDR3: CASSSGQGAYNEQFF. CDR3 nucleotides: TGTGCCAGCAGTTCAGGTCAGGGGGCCTACAATGAGCAGTTCTTC.

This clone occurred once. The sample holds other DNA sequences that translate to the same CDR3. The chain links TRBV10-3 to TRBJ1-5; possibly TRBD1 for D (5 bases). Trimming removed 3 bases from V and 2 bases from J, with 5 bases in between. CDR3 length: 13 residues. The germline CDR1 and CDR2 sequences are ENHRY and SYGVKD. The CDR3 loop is CAISDRGNQPQHF. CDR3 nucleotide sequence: TGTGCCATCAGTGACAGGGGCAATCAGCCCCAGCATTTT.

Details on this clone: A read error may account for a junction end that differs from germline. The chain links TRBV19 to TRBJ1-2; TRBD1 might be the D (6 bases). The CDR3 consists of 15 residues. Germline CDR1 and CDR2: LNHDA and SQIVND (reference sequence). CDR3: CASSIVQGNDYGYTF. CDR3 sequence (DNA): TGTGCCAGTAGCATAGTTCAGGGGAATGACTATGGCTACACCTTC.

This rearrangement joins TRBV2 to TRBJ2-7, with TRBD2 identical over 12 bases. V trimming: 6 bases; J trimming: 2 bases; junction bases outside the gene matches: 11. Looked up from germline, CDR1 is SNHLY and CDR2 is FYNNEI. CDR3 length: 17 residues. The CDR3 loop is CASRTSGSRRPPYEQYF. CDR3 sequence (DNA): TGTGCCAGCAGGACTAGCGGGAGCCGTCGGCCTCCCTACGAGCAGTACTTC.

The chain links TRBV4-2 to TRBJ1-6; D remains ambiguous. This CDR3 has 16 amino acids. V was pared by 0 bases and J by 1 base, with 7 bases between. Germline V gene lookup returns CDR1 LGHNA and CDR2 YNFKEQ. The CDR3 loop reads CASSQESGSYNSPLHF. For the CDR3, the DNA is TGTGCCAGCAGCCAAGAGAGCGGATCCTATAATTCACCCCTCCACTTT.

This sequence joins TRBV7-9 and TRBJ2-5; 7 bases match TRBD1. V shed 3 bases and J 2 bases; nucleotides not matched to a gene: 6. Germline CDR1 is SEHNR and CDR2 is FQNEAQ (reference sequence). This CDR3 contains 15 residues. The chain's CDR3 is CASSFRDSSQETQYF. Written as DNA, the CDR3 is TGTGCCAGCAGCTTCCGGGACAGTTCTCAAGAGACCCAGTACTTC. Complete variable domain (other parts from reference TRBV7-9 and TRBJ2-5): DTGVSQNPRHKITKRGQNVTFRCDPISEHNRLYWYRQTLGQGPEFLTYFQNEAQLEKSRLLSDRFSAERPKGSFSTLEIQRTEQGDSAMYLCASSFRDSSQETQYFGPGTRLLVL.

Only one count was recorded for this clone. The CDR3 DNA reads as TGTGCCAGTAGTCCACGGACTAGCGGGGGGGCCGGATCCTACAATGAGCAGTTCTTC. Translation: CASSPRTSGGAGSYNEQFF. The chain carries TRBV19 and TRBJ2-1; 15 bases are a match to TRBD2. Germline-derived CDR1 and CDR2 are LNHDA and SQIVND (reference sequence). V lost 5 bases, J lost 1 base, and 9 bases stayed unmatched. The CDR3 extends over 19 amino acids. The full variable domain, its missing parts supplied by reference TRBV19 and TRBJ2-1, is DGGITQSPKYLFRKEGQNVTLSCEQNLNHDAMYWYRQDPGQGLRLIYYSQIVNDFQKGDIAEGYSVSREKKESFPLTVTSAQKNPTAFYLCASSPRTSGGAGSYNEQFFGPGTRLTVL.

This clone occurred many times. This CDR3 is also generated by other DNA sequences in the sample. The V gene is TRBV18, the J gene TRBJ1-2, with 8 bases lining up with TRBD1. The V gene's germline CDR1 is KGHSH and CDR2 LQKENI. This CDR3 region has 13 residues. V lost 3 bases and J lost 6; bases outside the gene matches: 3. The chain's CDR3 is CASSPDREHGYTF. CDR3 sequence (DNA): TGTGCCAGCTCACCGGACAGGGAGCATGGCTACACCTTC.

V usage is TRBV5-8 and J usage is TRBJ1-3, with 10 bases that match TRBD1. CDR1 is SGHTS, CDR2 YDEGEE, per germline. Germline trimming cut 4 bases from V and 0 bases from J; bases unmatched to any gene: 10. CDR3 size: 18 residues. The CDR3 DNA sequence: TGTGCCAGCAGCCGGCTGGGGGACAGGGGAATCTCTGGAAACACCATATATTTT. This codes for CASSRLGDRGISGNTIYF.

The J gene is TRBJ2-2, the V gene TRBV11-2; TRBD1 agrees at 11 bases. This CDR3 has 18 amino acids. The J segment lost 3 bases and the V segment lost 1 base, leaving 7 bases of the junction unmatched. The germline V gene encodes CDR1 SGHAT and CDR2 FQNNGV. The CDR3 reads CASSLGRTGGRYTGELFF. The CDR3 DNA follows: TGTGCCAGCAGCTTAGGCCGGACAGGGGGCCGGTACACCGGGGAGCTGTTTTTT.

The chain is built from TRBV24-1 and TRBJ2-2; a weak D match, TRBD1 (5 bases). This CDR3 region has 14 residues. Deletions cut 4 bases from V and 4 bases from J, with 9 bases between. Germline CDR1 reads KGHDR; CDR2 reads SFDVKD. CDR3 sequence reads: CATSDTQATGELFF. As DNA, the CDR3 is TGTGCCACCAGTGACACACAGGCCACCGGGGAGCTGTTTTTT.

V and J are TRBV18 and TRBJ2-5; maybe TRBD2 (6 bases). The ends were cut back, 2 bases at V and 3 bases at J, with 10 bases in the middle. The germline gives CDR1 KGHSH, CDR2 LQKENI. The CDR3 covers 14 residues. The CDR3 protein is CASSPVGGKETQYF. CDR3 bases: TGTGCCAGCTCACCAGTCGGGGGAAAAGAGACCCAGTACTTC.

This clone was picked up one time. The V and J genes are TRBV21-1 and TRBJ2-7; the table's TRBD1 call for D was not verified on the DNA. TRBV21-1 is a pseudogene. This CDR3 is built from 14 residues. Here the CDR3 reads CAILRQVATYEQYF. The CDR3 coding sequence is TGTGCCATACTCCGTCAGGTTGCGACCTACGAGCAGTACTTC.

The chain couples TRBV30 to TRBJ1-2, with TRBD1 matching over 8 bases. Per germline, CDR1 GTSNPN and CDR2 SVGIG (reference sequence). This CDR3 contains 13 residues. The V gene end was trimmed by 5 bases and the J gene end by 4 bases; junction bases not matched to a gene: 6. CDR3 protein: CAWGQGRTYGYTF. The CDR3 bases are TGTGCCTGGGGACAGGGAAGGACCTATGGCTACACCTTC.

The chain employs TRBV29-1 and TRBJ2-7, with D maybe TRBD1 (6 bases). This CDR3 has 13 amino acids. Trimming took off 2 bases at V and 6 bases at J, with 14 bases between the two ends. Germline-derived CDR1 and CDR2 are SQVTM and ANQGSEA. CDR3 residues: CSVEKGPTGEQYF. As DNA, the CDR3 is TGCAGCGTTGAAAAGGGACCGACAGGCGAGCAGTACTTC.

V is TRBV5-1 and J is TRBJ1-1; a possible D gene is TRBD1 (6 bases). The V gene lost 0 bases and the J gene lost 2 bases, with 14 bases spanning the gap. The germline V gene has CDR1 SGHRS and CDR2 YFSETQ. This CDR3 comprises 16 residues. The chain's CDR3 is CASSLGTVNVNTEAFF. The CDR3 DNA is TGCGCCAGCAGCTTGGGGACAGTGAATGTAAACACTGAAGCTTTCTTT.

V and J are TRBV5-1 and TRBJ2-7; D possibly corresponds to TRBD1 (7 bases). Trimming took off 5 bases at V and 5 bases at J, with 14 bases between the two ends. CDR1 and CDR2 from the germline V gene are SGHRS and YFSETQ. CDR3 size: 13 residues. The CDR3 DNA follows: TGCGCCAGCAGATGGGCAGGGGGGAACGAGCAGTACTTC. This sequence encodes CASRWAGGNEQYF.

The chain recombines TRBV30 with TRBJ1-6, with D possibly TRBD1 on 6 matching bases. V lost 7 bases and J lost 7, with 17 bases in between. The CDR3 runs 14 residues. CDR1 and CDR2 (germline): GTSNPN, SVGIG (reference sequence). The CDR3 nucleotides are TGTGCCTCGCAACAGGGCACCAGCAATTCACCCCTCCACTTT. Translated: CASQQGTSNSPLHF.

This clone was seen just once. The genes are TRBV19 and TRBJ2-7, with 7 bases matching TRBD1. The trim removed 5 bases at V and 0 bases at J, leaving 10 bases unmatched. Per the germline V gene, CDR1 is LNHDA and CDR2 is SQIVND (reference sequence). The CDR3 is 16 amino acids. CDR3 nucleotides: TGTGCCAGTAGTCTGACAGGGCCACCTAACTCCTACGAGCAGTACTTC. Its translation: CASSLTGPPNSYEQYF.

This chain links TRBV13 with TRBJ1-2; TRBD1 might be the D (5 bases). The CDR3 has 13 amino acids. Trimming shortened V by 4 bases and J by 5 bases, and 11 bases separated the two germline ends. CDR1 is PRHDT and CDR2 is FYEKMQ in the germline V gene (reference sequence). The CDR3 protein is CASSSSGYYGYTF. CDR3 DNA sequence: TGTGCCAGCAGCTCCTCAGGGTATTATGGCTACACCTTC.

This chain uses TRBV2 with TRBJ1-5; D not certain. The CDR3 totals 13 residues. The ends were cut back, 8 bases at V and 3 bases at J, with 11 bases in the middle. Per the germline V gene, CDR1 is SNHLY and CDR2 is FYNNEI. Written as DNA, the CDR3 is TGTGCCAGCCGTCGCGGCACCAATCAGCCCCAGCATTTT. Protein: CASRRGTNQPQHF.

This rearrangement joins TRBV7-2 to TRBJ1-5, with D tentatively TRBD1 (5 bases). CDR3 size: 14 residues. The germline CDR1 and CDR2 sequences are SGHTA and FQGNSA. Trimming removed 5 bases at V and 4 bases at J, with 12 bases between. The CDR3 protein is CASSRDSPNQPQHF. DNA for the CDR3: TGTGCCAGCAGCCGCGACAGTCCTAATCAGCCCCAGCATTTT.

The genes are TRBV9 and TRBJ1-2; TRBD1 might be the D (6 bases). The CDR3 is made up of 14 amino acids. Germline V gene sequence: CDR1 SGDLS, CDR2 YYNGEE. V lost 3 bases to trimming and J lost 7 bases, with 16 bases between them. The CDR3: CASSGDWGLVGYTF. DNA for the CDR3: TGTGCCAGCAGCGGCGACTGGGGGCTGGTTGGCTACACCTTC.

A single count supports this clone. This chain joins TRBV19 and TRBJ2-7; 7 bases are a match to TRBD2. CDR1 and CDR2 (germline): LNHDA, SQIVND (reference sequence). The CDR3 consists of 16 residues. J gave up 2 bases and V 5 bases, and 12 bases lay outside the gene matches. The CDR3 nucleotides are TGTGCCAGTAGTCTGGGTCTAGCGGAAAGGACCTACGAGCAGTACTTC. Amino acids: CASSLGLAERTYEQYF.

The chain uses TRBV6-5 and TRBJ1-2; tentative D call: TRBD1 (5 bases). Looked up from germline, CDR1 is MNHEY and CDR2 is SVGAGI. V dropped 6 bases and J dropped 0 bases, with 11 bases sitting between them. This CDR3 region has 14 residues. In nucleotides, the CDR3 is TGTGCCAGCAGGTCCAGGGAATCTAACTATGGCTACACCTTC. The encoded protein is CASRSRESNYGYTF.